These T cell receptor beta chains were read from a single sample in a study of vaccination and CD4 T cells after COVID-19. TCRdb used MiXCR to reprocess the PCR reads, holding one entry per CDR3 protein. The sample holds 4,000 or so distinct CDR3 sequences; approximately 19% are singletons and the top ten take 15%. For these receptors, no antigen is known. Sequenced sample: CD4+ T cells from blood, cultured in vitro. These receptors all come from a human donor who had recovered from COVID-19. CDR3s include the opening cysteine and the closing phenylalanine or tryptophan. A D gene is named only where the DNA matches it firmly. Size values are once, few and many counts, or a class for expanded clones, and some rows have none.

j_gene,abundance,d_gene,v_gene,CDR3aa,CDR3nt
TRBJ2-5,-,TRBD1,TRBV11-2,CASTSGGQAQETQYF,TGTGCCAGCACCTCAGGTGGACAGGCGCAAGAGACCCAGTACTTC
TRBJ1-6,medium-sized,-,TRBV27,CASSLDRSGGLGNSPLHF,TGTGCCAGCAGTTTAGACAGGTCAGGCGGCTTGGGAAATTCACCCCTCCACTTT
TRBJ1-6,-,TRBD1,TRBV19,CAAQGGYNSPLHF,TGTGCCGCCCAGGGGGGCTATAATTCACCCCTCCACTTT
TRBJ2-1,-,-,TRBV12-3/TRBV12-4,CASSLNPTGWGEQFF,TGTGCCAGCAGTTTAAACCCGACAGGATGGGGTGAGCAGTTCTTC
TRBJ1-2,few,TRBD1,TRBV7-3,CASSFGQGSGYTF,TGTGCCAGCAGCTTCGGACAGGGATCTGGCTACACCTTC
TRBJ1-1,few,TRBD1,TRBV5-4,CASSWGGQGKTEAFF,TGTGCCAGCAGCTGGGGGGGACAGGGAAAAACTGAAGCTTTCTTT
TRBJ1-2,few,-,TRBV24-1,CATSKGPYGYTF,TGTGCCACCAGCAAGGGGCCCTATGGCTACACCTTC
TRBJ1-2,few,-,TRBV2,CASSDPTTSGYTF,TGTGCCAGCAGTGACCCGACTACAAGCGGCTACACCTTC
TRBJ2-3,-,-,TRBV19,CASAITDTQYF,TGTGCCAGTGCAATCACAGATACGCAGTATTTT
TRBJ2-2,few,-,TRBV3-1,CASRGARGTGELFF,TGTGCCAGCAGGGGCGCCAGGGGCACCGGGGAGCTGTTTTTT
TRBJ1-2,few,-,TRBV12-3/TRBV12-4,CASSRALGGYTF,TGTGCCAGCAGTCGAGCTCTCGGGGGCTACACCTTC
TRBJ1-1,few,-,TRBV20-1,CSATGQLNTEAFF,TGCAGTGCTACTGGACAGTTGAACACTGAAGCTTTCTTT
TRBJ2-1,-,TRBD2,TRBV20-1,CSANNPSGGFDEQFF,TGCAGTGCCAACAACCCTAGCGGGGGGTTCGATGAGCAGTTCTTC